One sample yielded the 6 T cell receptor beta chains listed below, sequenced in a study of shared clonotypes between healthy human individuals. Libraries were prepared by immunoSEQ multiplex PCR; TCRdb keeps only in-frame clonotypes and omits some of them. Of 2.3 million or so clones listed, over 90% are singletons. Input material: naive CD4+ T cells from PBMCs. Subset denoted: CD45RA+ positively selected. The origin of the receptors is a man younger than 35 in good health. Some clones in this sample may be carry-over from other donors' samples.

This rearrangement joins TRBV28 to TRBJ1-5; D gene unclear. V was shortened by 7 bases and J by 3 bases, with 13 bases between the two germline ends. The CDR3 runs to 14 residues. Germline V gene data show CDR1 as MDHEN and CDR2 as SYDVKM. The CDR3 protein is CASNPGIHNQPQHF. The DNA of the CDR3 is TGTGCCAGCAATCCGGGGATACACAATCAGCCCCAGCATTTT. Full variable domain (outside the CDR3, taken from reference TRBV28 and TRBJ1-5): DVKVTQSSRYLVKRTGEKVFLECVQDMDHENMFWYRQDPGLGLRLIYFSYDVKMKEKGDIPEGYSVSREKKERFSLILESASTNQTSMYLCASNPGIHNQPQHFGDGTRLSIL.

This clone was counted a single time. The chain combines TRBV6-5 with TRBJ2-1; 12 nucleotides match TRBD2. The CDR3 consists of 15 residues. Trimming took 6 bases from V and 6 from J; bases not matched to a gene: 6. The germline CDR1 and CDR2 sequences are MNHEY and SVGAGI. The CDR3 sequence is CASSTSGRLSNEQFF. The CDR3 bases are TGTGCCAGCAGCACTAGCGGGAGGCTCTCCAATGAGCAGTTCTTC.

The chain uses TRBV15 and TRBJ2-1; the D gene is possibly TRBD2 (6 bases). The germline CDR1 and CDR2 sequences are LNHNV and YYDKDF (reference sequence). Trimming left V 1 base short and J 7 bases short, with 14 bases between. The CDR3 totals 15 residues. CDR3 region: CATSRVVAVGNEQFF. The DNA for the CDR3 is TGTGCCACCAGCAGAGTGGTAGCGGTGGGGAATGAGCAGTTCTTC.

This sequence joins TRBV9 and TRBJ2-5; D gene uncertain. From germline, CDR1 is SGDLS and CDR2 YYNGEE. Trimming left V 4 bases short and J 2 bases short, with 15 bases between. The CDR3 length is 15 residues. The CDR3 loop reads CASSPYGQLQETQYF. CDR3 nucleotide sequence: TGTGCCAGCAGCCCCTATGGGCAGCTACAAGAGACCCAGTACTTC.

This chain uses TRBV18 with TRBJ2-7; no firm D call. V lost 6 bases and J 0 bases, leaving 9 bases between the germline ends. CDR1 and CDR2 from the germline V gene are KGHSH and LQKENI. CDR3 size: 13 residues. The CDR3 nucleotides are TGTGCCAGCTCGCCAGACATCTCCTACGAGCAGTACTTC. Residues: CASSPDISYEQYF.

The J gene is TRBJ1-1, the V gene TRBV9; TRBD1 aligns across 8 bases. The CDR3 totals 15 residues. Germline-derived CDR1 and CDR2 are SGDLS and YYNGEE. V shed 4 bases, J shed 5 bases, and the junction held 10 bases outside the gene matches. CDR3 sequence reads: CASSLRGQGGTEAFF. The CDR3 region has the DNA TGTGCCAGCAGCCTCCGAGGACAGGGAGGGACTGAAGCTTTCTTT.